The text below deals with one T cell receptor (beta chain). No antigen is known for it. The data derive from a study of blood T cells in healthy people across ages. Study results and limitations: A greater number of naive CD4+ cells and higher diversity distinguished long-lived donors from aged donors. The fall in TCR beta diversity per million T cells was roughly linear with age.

A sample-barcoded 5' primer and a J-beta primer mix were used in a second PCR of roughly 7 to 11 cycles. TCRdb itself ran the 5' RACE reads through MiXCR, one entry per CDR3 protein. The sample includes roughly 680,000 distinct CDR3 sequences, 20% to 25% seen only once; the top ten take roughly 3.9%. CDR1 SGHTA and CDR2 FQGNSA come from the germline V gene. This CDR3 is built from 15 residues. The J gene is TRBJ2-5, the V gene TRBV7-2, with TRBD2 as a possible D gene (6 bases). The J call could be wrong; TRBJ2-7 is a better fit for the DNA end. This sequence was found in an older man in good health. Sample: blood. CDR3 nucleotides: TGTGCCAGCAGCTTAGACCCGACTAGATTCGACGAGCAGTACTTC. It specifies CASSLDPTRFDEQYF.